The 13 T cell receptor beta chains listed next were all sequenced from one sample in a study of blood T cell repertoires in COVID-19. Assay: immunoSEQ multiplex PCR; the TCRdb copy retains only in-frame clones and omits some. The table has about 97,000 clones, around nine tenths seen once. Source material: peripheral blood. These receptors all stem from a man in his forties or fifties with active or convalescent COVID-19.

This clone has a handful of counts. The chain combines TRBV7-9 with TRBJ1-5; 11 bases are shared with TRBD1. This CDR3 is built from 17 residues. The V gene end was trimmed by 1 base and the J gene end by 7 bases; junction bases not matched to a gene: 9. Per germline, CDR1 SEHNR and CDR2 FQNEAQ (reference sequence). The CDR3 DNA follows: TGTGCCAGCAGCTTAGGATGGGGACAGGGGGGAGGACAGCCCCAGCATTTT. Amino acid sequence: CASSLGWGQGGGQPQHF.

Remarks on this clone: The junction does not match germline at one end; this may be a read error. The chain uses TRBV19 and TRBJ2-5; 10 nucleotides align to TRBD2. Looked up from germline, CDR1 is LNHDA and CDR2 is SQIVND (reference sequence). The CDR3 extends over 17 amino acids. The CDR3 DNA sequence: TGTGCCAATAGTATTAGAGTAGCGGGGGGTGACCAAGAGACCCAGTACTTC. It translates to CANSIRVAGGDQETQYF.

This clone has just one count. The rearrangement uses TRBV5-4 and TRBJ1-1, with a tentative D call TRBD1 (5 bases). The ends were cut back, 5 bases at V and 0 bases at J, with 11 bases in the middle. This CDR3 is built from 14 residues. CDR1 and CDR2 (germline): SGHNT, YYREEE (reference sequence). The CDR3 loop reads CASRGAGVNTEAFF. The CDR3 bases are TGTGCCAGCAGAGGGGCAGGAGTGAACACTGAAGCTTTCTTT.

The rearrangement uses TRBV10-3 and TRBJ2-3; TRBD2 is a possible D gene (6 bases). There are 13 residues in the CDR3. V lost 5 bases, J lost 2 bases, and 8 bases lay in between. Germline V gene sequence: CDR1 ENHRY, CDR2 SYGVKD. CDR3 sequence: CAISPGDTDTQYF. In nucleotides, the CDR3 is TGTGCCATCAGTCCGGGAGACACAGATACGCAGTATTTT.

V and J are TRBV13 and TRBJ1-2; possibly TRBD1 for D (5 bases). The germline CDR1 and CDR2 sequences are PRHDT and FYEKMQ (reference sequence). There are 15 residues in the CDR3. The germline V and J ends were trimmed by 6 bases and 3 bases, with 17 bases remaining between them. CDR3 DNA sequence: TGTGCCAGCAGTCACCAGGGTCGGCAGGACTATGGCTACACCTTC. The encoded protein is CASSHQGRQDYGYTF.

The rearrangement uses TRBV5-1 and TRBJ2-1, with D tentatively TRBD2 (6 bases). Trimming left V 0 bases short and J 15 bases short, with 13 bases between. The CDR3 covers 12 residues. Germline V gene lookup returns CDR1 SGHRS and CDR2 YFSETQ. CDR3 region: CASSLDGGVTFF. The CDR3, as DNA: TGCGCCAGCAGCTTGGATGGCGGGGTGACGTTCTTC.

This clone was detected a few times. This chain uses TRBV6-6 with TRBJ1-5; D is uncertain. The V end was cut by 3 bases, the J end by 4 bases, with 4 bases between. This CDR3 has 12 residues. CDR1 MNHNY and CDR2 SVGAGI come from the germline V gene (reference sequence). The CDR3 is CASSYQNQPQHF. CDR3 DNA sequence: TGTGCCAGCAGTTATCAAAATCAGCCCCAGCATTTT.

The chain links TRBV7-2 to TRBJ2-7, with D maybe TRBD2 (6 bases). Trimming pared 5 bases from V and 1 base from J, leaving 18 bases between. CDR3 length: 16 amino acids. Germline CDR1 reads SGHTA; CDR2 reads FQGNSA. The CDR3 sequence: CASSLGVRGSSYEQYF. CDR3 coding DNA: TGTGCCAGCAGCCTGGGGGTGCGGGGCTCATCCTACGAGCAGTACTTC.

The chain uses TRBV24-1 and TRBJ2-5, with 8 bases fitting TRBD1. Germline CDR1 KGHDR, CDR2 SFDVKD. The CDR3 is made up of 15 amino acids. J was trimmed by 5 bases and V by 4 bases; bases with no gene match: 8. CDR3 residues: CATSDRGQAQETQYF. The CDR3 nucleotides are TGTGCCACCAGTGACCGGGGACAGGCCCAGGAGACCCAGTACTTC.

This CDR3 is CASSPQIGAIYEQYF. DNA for the CDR3: TGTGCCAGTAGTCCTCAAATAGGGGCGATCTACGAGCAGTACTTC. V is TRBV19 and J is TRBJ2-7; D might be TRBD1 (5 bases). Trimming left V 5 bases short and J 3 bases short, with 17 bases between. CDR1 LNHDA and CDR2 SQIVND come from the germline V gene (reference sequence). The CDR3 covers 15 residues.

This clone occurred a few times. The chain employs TRBV7-2 and TRBJ2-7, with 11 bases lining up with TRBD2. This CDR3 spans 16 amino acids. The junction had 10 bases not matched to a gene; V was cut back by 4 bases and J by 5 bases. Germline V gene lookup returns CDR1 SGHTA and CDR2 FQGNSA. CDR3 nucleotide sequence: TGTGCCAGCAGCTCCTCTAGCGGGGGGATCTACCACGAGCAGTACTTC. It is translated as CASSSSSGGIYHEQYF.

The chain has TRBV7-9 and TRBJ1-1; no reliable D call. V was trimmed by 6 bases and J by 4 bases, leaving 12 bases between them. Germline V gives CDR1 SEHNR, CDR2 FQNEAQ (reference sequence). The CDR3 length is 13 residues. The CDR3 is CASRGGSTTEAFF. In nucleotides, the CDR3 is TGTGCCAGCAGAGGCGGGTCAACCACTGAAGCTTTCTTT.

V is TRBV14 and J is TRBJ1-6, with 10 positions matching TRBD1. Germline V gives CDR1 SGHDN, CDR2 FVKESK. The CDR3 is 13 amino acids. V gave up 7 bases and J gave up 7 bases; unmatched junction bases: 1. The CDR3 DNA reads TGTGCCAGCAAGGGACAGGGGAATTCACCCCTCCACTTT. Translation gives CASKGQGNSPLHF.